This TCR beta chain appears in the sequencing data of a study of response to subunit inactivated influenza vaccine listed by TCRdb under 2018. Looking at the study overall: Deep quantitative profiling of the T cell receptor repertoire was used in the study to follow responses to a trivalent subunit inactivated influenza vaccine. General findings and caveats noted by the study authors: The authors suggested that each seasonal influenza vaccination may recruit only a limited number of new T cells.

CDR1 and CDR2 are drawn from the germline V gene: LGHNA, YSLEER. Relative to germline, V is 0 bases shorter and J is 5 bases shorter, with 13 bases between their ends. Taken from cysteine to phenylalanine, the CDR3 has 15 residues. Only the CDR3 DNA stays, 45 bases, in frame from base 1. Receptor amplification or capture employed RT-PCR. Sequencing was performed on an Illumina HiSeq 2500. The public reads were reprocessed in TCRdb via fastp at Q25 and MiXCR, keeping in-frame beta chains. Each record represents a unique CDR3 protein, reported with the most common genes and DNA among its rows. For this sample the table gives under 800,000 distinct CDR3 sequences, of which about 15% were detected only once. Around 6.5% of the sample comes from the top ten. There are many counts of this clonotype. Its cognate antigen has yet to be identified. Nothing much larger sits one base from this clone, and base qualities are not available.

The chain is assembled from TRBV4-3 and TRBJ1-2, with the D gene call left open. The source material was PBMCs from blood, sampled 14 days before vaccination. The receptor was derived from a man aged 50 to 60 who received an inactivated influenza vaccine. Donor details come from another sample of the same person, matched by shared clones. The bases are TGCGCCAGCAGCCAAGATAAGACGACATCATATGGCTACACCTTC. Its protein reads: CASSQDKTTSYGYTF.